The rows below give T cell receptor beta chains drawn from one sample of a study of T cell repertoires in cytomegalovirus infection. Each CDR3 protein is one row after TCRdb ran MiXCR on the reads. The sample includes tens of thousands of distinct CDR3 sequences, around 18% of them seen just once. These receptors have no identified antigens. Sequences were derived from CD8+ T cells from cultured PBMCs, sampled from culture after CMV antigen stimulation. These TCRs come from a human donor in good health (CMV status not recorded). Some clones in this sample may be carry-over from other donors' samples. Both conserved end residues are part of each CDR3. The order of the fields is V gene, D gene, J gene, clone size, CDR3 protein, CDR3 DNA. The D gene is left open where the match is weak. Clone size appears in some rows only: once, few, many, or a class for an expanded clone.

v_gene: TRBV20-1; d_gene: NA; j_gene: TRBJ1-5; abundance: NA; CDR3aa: CSARDWGGNNQPQHF; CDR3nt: TGCAGTGCTAGAGATTGGGGGGGAAATAATCAGCCCCAGCATTTT
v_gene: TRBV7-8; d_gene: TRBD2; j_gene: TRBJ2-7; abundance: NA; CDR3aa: CASSLGLAGVLSSSYEQYF; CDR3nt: TGTGCCAGCAGCTTAGGACTAGCGGGGGTCCTTTCCTCGAGCTACGAGCAGTACTTC
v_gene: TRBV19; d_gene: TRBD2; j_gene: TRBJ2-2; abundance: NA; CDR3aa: CASSITRERGTGELFF; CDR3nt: TGTGCCAGTAGTATTACGCGGGAGCGGGGCACCGGGGAGCTGTTTTTT
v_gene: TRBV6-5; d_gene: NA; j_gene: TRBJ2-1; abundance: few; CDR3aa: CASSYSDGNEQFF; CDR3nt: TGTGCCAGCAGTTACTCAGACGGCAATGAGCAGTTCTTC
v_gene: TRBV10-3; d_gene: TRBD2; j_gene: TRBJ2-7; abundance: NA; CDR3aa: CAISEDEREGYEQYF; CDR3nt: TGTGCCATCAGTGAAGACGAGCGGGAGGGCTACGAGCAGTACTTC
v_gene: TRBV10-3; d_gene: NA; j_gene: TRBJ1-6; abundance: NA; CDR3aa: CAISESAGRSSYNSPLHF; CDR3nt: TGTGCCATCAGTGAGTCGGCGGGACGGAGCTCCTATAATTCACCCCTCCACTTT
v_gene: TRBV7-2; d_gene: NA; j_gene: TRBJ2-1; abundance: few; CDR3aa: CASSNLGSGDEQFF; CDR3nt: TGTGCCAGCAGCAACTTGGGGTCGGGGGATGAGCAGTTCTTC
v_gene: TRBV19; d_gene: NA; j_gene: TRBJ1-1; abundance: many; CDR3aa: CASSIKGTATEAFF; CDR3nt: TGTGCCAGTAGTATAAAGGGGACTGCCACTGAAGCTTTCTTT
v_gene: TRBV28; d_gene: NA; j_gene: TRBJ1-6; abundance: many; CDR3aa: CASGGSGSPLHF; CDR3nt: TGTGCCAGCGGGGGGTCGGGGTCACCCCTCCACTTT
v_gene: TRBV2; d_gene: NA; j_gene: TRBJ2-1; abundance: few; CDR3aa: CASLGGPTYNEQFF; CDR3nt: TGTGCCAGCCTGGGGGGGCCTACATACAATGAGCAGTTCTTC
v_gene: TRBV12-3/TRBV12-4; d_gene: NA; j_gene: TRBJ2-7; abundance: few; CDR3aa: CASSPPQGSYEQYF; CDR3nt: TGTGCCAGCAGCCCACCGCAGGGTTCCTACGAGCAGTACTTC
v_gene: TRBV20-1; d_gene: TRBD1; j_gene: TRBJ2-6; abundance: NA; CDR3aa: CSARGGQGASGANVLTF; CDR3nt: TGCAGTGCTAGAGGCGGACAGGGGGCTTCGGGGGCCAACGTCCTGACTTTC
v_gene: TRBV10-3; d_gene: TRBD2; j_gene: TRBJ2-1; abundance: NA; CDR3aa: CAISGDSGRDYNEQFF; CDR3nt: TGTGCCATCAGTGGGGATAGCGGGAGGGACTACAATGAGCAGTTCTTC
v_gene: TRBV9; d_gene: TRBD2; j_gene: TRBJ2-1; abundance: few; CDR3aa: CASSPLSGGGYEQFF; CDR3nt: TGTGCCAGCAGCCCACTTAGCGGGGGGGGCTATGAGCAGTTCTTC
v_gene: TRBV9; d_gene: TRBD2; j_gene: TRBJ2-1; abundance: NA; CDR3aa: CASSVAQGLAGVYEQFF; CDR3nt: TGTGCCAGCAGCGTAGCTCAAGGACTAGCGGGAGTATACGAGCAGTTCTTC
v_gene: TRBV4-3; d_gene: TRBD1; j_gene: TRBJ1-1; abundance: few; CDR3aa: CASSTGVSNTEAFF; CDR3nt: TGCGCCAGCTCGACAGGGGTGTCGAACACTGAAGCTTTCTTT
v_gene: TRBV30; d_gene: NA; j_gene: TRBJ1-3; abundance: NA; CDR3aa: CAWKAARNTIYF; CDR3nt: TGTGCCTGGAAGGCGGCTAGAAACACCATATATTTT
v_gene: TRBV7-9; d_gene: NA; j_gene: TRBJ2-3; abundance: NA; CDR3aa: CASSLATDTQYF; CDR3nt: TGTGCCAGCAGCTTAGCCACAGATACGCAGTATTTT
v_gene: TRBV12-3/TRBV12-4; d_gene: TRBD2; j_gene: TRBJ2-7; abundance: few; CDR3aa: CASSLGGTGREQYF; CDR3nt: TGTGCCAGCAGTCTGGGAGGGACGGGGCGCGAGCAGTACTTC
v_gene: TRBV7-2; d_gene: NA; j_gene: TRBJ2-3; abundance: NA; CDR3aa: CASSPGRFDTQYF; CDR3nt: TGTGCCAGCAGCCCCGGGCGGTTCGATACGCAGTATTTT
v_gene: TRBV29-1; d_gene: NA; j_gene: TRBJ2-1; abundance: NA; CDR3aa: CSVERYNEQFF; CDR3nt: TGCAGCGTTGAACGCTACAATGAGCAGTTCTTC
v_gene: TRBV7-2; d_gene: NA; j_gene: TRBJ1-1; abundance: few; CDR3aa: CASSLVRGEEAFF; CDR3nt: TGTGCCAGCAGCTTAGTCAGGGGAGAGGAAGCTTTCTTT
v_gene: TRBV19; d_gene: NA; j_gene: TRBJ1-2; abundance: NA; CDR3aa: CASSYPGALDGYTF; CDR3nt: TGTGCCAGTAGTTATCCGGGGGCATTGGATGGCTACACCTTC
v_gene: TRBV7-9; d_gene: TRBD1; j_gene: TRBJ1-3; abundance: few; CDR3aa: CASSLYRGLGNTIYF; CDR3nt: TGTGCCAGCAGTTTATACAGGGGCCTCGGAAACACCATATATTTT
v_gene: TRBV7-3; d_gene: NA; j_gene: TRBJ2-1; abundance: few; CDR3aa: CASSLGGRNNEQFF; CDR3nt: TGTGCCAGCAGCTTGGGGGGAAGGAACAATGAGCAGTTCTTC
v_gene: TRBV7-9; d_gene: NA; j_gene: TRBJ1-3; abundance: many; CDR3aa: CASRSGSGGNTIYF; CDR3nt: TGTGCCAGCAGGAGTGGGTCAGGAGGAAACACCATATATTTT
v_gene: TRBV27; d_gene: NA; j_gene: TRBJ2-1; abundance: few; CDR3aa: CASSLRDPALDNEQFF; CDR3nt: TGTGCCAGCAGTCTCCGGGACCCCGCCCTAGACAATGAGCAGTTCTTC
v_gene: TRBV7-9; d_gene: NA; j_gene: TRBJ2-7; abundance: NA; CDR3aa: CASSLVGLTYEQYF; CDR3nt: TGTGCCAGCAGCCTCGTGGGACTCACCTACGAGCAGTACTTC
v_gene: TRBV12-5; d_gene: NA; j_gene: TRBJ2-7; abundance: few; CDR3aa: CASGLVSHPYEQYF; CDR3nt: TGTGCTAGTGGTTTGGTTAGCCACCCCTACGAGCAGTACTTC
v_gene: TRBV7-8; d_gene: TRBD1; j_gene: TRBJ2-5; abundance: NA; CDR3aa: CASSPGQSMYQETQYF; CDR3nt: TGTGCCAGCAGCCCGGGACAGTCGATGTACCAAGAGACCCAGTACTTC
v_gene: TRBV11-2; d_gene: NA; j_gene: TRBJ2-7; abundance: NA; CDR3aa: CASSLVGRGYEQYF; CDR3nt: TGTGCCAGCAGCTTAGTAGGCAGGGGCTACGAGCAGTACTTC
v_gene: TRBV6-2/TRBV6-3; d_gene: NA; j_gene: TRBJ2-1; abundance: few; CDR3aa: CASSYARGGYNEQFF; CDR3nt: TGTGCCAGCAGTTACGCCAGGGGGGGCTACAATGAGCAGTTCTTC
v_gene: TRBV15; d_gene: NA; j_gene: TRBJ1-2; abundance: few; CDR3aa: CATRGAGDPYGYTF; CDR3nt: TGTGCCACCAGAGGGGCAGGGGACCCCTATGGCTACACCTTC
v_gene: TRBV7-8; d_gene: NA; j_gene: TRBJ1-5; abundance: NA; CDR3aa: CASSLGRLTGAGNQPQHF; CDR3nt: TGTGCCAGCAGCTTAGGCAGGCTCACGGGTGCCGGCAATCAGCCCCAGCATTTT
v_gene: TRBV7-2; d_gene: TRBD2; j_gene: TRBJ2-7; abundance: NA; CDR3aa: CAISSQTSGAYEQCF; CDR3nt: TGTGCCATCAGCTCGCAGACTAGCGGGGCCTACGAGCAGTGCTTC
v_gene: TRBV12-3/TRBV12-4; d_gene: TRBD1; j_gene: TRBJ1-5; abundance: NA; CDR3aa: CASSPTGGGQPQHF; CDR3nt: TGTGCCAGCAGCCCTACAGGGGGCGGACAGCCCCAGCATTTT
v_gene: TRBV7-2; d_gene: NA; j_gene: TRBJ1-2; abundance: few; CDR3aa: CASSPHDSSVSGYTF; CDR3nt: TGTGCCAGCAGCCCGCATGATTCATCCGTCTCTGGCTACACCTTC
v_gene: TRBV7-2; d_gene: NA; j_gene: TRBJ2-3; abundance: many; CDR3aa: CASSLQLPTQYF; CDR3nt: TGTGCCAGCAGCTTACAACTACCGACGCAGTATTTT
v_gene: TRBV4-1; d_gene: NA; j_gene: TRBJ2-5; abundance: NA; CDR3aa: CASSPIVDQETQYF; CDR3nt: TGCGCCAGCAGCCCTATAGTAGACCAAGAGACCCAGTACTTC
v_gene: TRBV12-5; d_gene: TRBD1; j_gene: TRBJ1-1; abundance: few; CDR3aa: CASGLVRTGGWNTEAFF; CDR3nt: TGTGCTAGTGGTTTGGTCCGGACAGGGGGATGGAACACTGAAGCTTTCTTT
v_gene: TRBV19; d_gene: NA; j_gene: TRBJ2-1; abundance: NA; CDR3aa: CASSIGQGNEQFF; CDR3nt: TGTGCCAGTAGTATAGGGCAGGGGAATGAGCAGTTCTTC
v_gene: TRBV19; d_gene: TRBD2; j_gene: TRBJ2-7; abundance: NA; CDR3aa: CASSIGGSLYEQYF; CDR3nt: TGTGCCAGTAGTATCGGCGGGAGTCTCTACGAGCAGTACTTC
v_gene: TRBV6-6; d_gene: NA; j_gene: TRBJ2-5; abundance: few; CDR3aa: CASSFHGGIETQYF; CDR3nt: TGTGCCAGCAGTTTCCACGGGGGCATAGAGACCCAGTACTTC
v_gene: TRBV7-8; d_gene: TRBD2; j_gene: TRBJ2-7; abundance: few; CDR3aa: CASSVILAGEREQYF; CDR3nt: TGTGCCAGCAGCGTAATACTAGCGGGGGAGCGCGAGCAGTACTTC
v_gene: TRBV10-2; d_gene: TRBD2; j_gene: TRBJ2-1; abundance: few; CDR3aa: CASSLGGRANNEQFF; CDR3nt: TGCGCCAGCAGTTTGGGCGGGAGGGCCAACAATGAGCAGTTCTTC
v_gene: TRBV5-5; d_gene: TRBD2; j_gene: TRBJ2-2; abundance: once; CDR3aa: CASSTQGTSGRIGGELFF; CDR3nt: TGTGCCAGCAGTACCCAGGGGACTAGCGGGAGAATCGGCGGGGAGCTGTTTTTT
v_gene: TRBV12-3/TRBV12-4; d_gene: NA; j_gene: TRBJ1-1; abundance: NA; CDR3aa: CASSSPGWGTEAFF; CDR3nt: TGTGCCAGCAGTTCCCCAGGGTGGGGAACTGAAGCTTTCTTT
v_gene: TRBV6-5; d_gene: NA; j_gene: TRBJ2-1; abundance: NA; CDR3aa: CASTTTRREYNEQFF; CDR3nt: TGTGCCAGCACCACGACGAGAAGGGAATACAATGAGCAGTTCTTC
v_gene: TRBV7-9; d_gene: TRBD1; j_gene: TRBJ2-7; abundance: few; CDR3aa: CASSLIAQGEYEQYF; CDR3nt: TGTGCCAGCAGCTTAATAGCGCAGGGGGAGTACGAGCAGTACTTC
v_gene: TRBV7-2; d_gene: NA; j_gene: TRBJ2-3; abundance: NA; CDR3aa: CASSLVWESDTQYF; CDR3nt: TGTGCCAGCAGCTTAGTGTGGGAGTCAGATACGCAGTATTTT
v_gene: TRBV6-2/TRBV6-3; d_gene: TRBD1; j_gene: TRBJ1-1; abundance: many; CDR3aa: CASSYPGGTEAFF; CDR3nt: TGTGCCAGCAGTTACCCAGGGGGCACTGAAGCTTTCTTT
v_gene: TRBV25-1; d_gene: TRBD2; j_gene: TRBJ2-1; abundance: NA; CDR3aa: CASSDSPAGILYNEQFF; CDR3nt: TGTGCCAGCAGTGATAGTCCAGCGGGGATTCTCTACAATGAGCAGTTCTTC
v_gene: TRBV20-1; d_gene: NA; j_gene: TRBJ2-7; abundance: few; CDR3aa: CSARVKSIHEQYF; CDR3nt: TGCAGTGCTAGAGTCAAGTCAATCCACGAGCAGTACTTC
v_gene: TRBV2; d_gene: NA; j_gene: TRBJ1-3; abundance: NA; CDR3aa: CASSVGARRTIYF; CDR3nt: TGTGCCAGCAGTGTTGGGGCTCGAAGGACCATATATTTT
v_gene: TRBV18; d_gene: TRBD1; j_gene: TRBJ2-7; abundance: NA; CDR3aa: CASSPPGQGRYEQYF; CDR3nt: TGTGCCAGCTCACCCCCGGGACAGGGGAGGTACGAGCAGTACTTC
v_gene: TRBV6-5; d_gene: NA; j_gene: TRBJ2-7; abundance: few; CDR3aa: CASRPRGHLSYEQYF; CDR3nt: TGTGCCAGCAGGCCCCGGGGCCACCTCTCCTACGAGCAGTACTTC
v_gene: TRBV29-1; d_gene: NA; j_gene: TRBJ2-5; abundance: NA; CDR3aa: CSVEPDTQETQYF; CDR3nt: TGCAGCGTTGAACCGGACACCCAAGAGACCCAGTACTTC
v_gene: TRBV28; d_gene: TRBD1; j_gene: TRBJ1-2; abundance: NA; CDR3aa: CASSLNQGANYGYTF; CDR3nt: TGTGCCAGCAGTTTAAATCAGGGGGCAAACTATGGCTACACCTTC
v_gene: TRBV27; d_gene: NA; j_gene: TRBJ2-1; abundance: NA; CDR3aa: CASSMGLAKVDEQFF; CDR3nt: TGTGCCAGCAGTATGGGTCTAGCGAAAGTAGATGAGCAGTTCTTC
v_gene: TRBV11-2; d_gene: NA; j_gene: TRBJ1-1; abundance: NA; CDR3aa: CASSLAETIRTEAFF; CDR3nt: TGTGCCAGCAGCTTAGCTGAGACAATCCGCACTGAAGCTTTCTTT